These 21 T cell receptor beta chains share one sample of origin, sequenced in a study of T cell responses to AZD1222 COVID-19 vaccine. Profiled with immunoSEQ multiplex PCR; TCRdb holds only in-frame clones, not every one. In the table there are 200,000 or so clones, 90% to 95% of which are singletons. The source was peripheral blood, collected on day 0 of AZD1222 vaccination. Receptors were obtained from an adult in good health.

The gene calls are TRBV7-9 and TRBJ2-1; 9 nucleotides align to TRBD2. V gave up 0 bases and J gave up 6 bases; unmatched junction bases: 6. The CDR3 contains 16 residues. Germline CDR1 is SEHNR and CDR2 is FQNEAQ (reference sequence). CDR3: CASSLAGLTSGNEQFF. In DNA, the CDR3 is TGTGCCAGCAGCTTAGCAGGATTGACTAGCGGCAATGAGCAGTTCTTC.

The chain uses TRBV18 and TRBJ1-2; no definite D call. Trimming removed 1 base from V and 4 bases from J, with 13 bases in between. Germline V lookup: CDR1 KGHSH, CDR2 LQKENI. The length of the CDR3 is 15 residues. CDR3 DNA sequence: TGTGCCAGCTCACCACAGCCGGGCACACCCTATGGCTACACCTTC. Its translation is CASSPQPGTPYGYTF.

The gene calls are TRBV15 and TRBJ2-7; 7 positions match TRBD2. The CDR3 has 15 residues. V shed 0 bases and J 0 bases; nucleotides not matched to a gene: 2. Germline V gene sequence: CDR1 LNHNV, CDR2 YYDKDF (reference sequence). The CDR3 region has the DNA TGTGCCACCAGCAGAGATCTAGCGGCCTCCTACGAGCAGTACTTC. It specifies CATSRDLAASYEQYF.

The V and J genes are TRBV5-4 and TRBJ2-2, with D possibly matching TRBD1 (6 bases). The CDR3 is 15 residues long. CDR1 is SGHNT and CDR2 is YYREEE in the germline V gene (reference sequence). V was pared by 5 bases and J by 0 bases, with 11 bases between. The CDR3 sequence is CASRGDNANTGELFF. The CDR3 DNA is TGTGCCAGCAGGGGGGACAACGCGAACACCGGGGAGCTGTTTTTT. Variable domain in full (rest from reference TRBV5-4 and TRBJ2-2): ETGVTQSPTHLIKTRGQQVTLRCSSQSGHNTVSWYQQALGQGPQFIFQYYREEENGRGNFPPRFSGLQFPNYSSELNVNALELDDSALYLCASRGDNANTGELFFGEGSRLTVL.

The chain carries TRBV3-1 (or the pseudogene TRBV3-2) and TRBJ2-1; 11 bases line up with TRBD2. Losses at the gene ends were 0 bases for V and 8 bases for J; bases not matched to a gene: 9. Germline V CDR1 and CDR2: LGHDT, YNNKEL (reference sequence). The CDR3 has 17 residues. The CDR3 DNA is TGTGCCAGCAGCCAAGATGTTCTAGCGGGAGGATTAGATGAGCAGTTCTTC. Translating it yields CASSQDVLAGGLDEQFF.

This rearrangement joins TRBV18 to TRBJ2-1, with D possibly TRBD1 on 6 matching bases. CDR3 length equals 15 residues. From germline, CDR1 is KGHSH and CDR2 LQKENI. The V end was cut by 8 bases, the J end by 7 bases, with 21 bases between. The CDR3 region is CASQTGTGSSNEQFF. As DNA, the CDR3 is TGTGCCAGCCAAACGGGAACAGGGAGTAGTAATGAGCAGTTCTTC.

The gene calls are TRBV28 and TRBJ1-4; no definite D call. The CDR3 runs to 14 residues. The V and J ends lost 5 bases and 9 bases respectively, with 16 bases between them. Germline V gives CDR1 MDHEN, CDR2 SYDVKM. The CDR3 nucleotides are TGTGCCAGCAGTGACGGGAGGCGTCCAAAAAAACTGTTTTTT. This codes for CASSDGRRPKKLFF.

The rearrangement joins TRBV19 to TRBJ1-2; TRBD1 might be the D (6 bases). Germline V gives CDR1 LNHDA, CDR2 SQIVND (reference sequence). The CDR3 covers 15 residues. With 7 bases removed from V and 2 bases from J, the gap between germline ends came to 17 bases. CDR3 loop: CASMIGGDGNYGYTF. The CDR3 DNA reads as TGTGCCAGTATGATCGGGGGCGACGGGAACTATGGCTACACCTTC.

J is TRBJ1-1 and V is TRBV28; the D is unclear. The CDR3 extends over 13 amino acids. The germline V and J ends were trimmed by 5 bases and 7 bases, with 14 bases remaining between them. Germline loops: CDR1 MDHEN, CDR2 SYDVKM. The DNA for the CDR3 is TGTGCCAGCAGTACCGGCCTCGGGCTTGAAGCTTTCTTT. This translates into CASSTGLGLEAFF.

This clone is a singleton in its sample. V is TRBV3-1 (or the pseudogene TRBV3-2) and J is TRBJ1-1; a weak D match, TRBD1 (5 bases). Between the trimmed V and J ends, which lost 5 bases and 5 bases, there was a span of 15 bases. The V gene's germline CDR1 is LGHDT and CDR2 YNNKEL (reference sequence). CDR3 length: 14 amino acids. Here the CDR3 reads CASSTRGEGTEAFF. CDR3 DNA: TGTGCCAGCAGCACCCGGGGGGAGGGAACTGAAGCTTTCTTT.

This chain joins TRBV28 and TRBJ2-1; D assignment may be TRBD1 or TRBD2 (7 bases each). V dropped 2 bases and J dropped 8 bases, with 19 bases sitting between them. Germline values: CDR1 MDHEN, CDR2 SYDVKM. This CDR3 comprises 16 residues. This CDR3 reads CASSLSSGRGGDEQFF. The CDR3 DNA reads TGTGCCAGCAGTTTAAGCAGCGGCAGGGGGGGCGATGAGCAGTTCTTC.

This clone was seen more than once but under ten times. The genes are TRBV11-2 and TRBJ2-7; TRBD1 might be the D (6 bases). Germline CDR1 reads SGHAT; CDR2 reads FQNNGV. Trimming removed 5 bases at V and 2 bases at J, with 13 bases between. The length of the CDR3 is 14 residues. The CDR3 spells CASSQRDMTYEQYF. The CDR3 region has the DNA TGTGCCAGCAGCCAAAGGGACATGACCTACGAGCAGTACTTC. The full variable domain, completed using reference TRBV11-2 and TRBJ2-7, is EAGVAQSPRYKIIEKRQSVAFWCNPISGHATLYWYQQILGQGPKLLIQFQNNGVVDDSQLPKDRFSAERLKGVDSTLKIQPAKLEDSAVYLCASSQRDMTYEQYFGPGTRLTVT.

The chain is built from TRBV4-3 and TRBJ2-1, with 9 bases aligning to TRBD1. The CDR3 is 15 amino acids. J was trimmed by 6 bases and V by 1 base; bases with no gene match: 4. Germline values: CDR1 LGHNA, CDR2 YSLEER. The CDR3 protein is CASSQAGTGSNEQFF. The CDR3 nucleotides are TGCGCCAGCAGCCAAGCCGGGACAGGGTCCAATGAGCAGTTCTTC.

The CDR3 region has the DNA TGCGCCAGCAGCCGGGACATCGGGAAATATGGCTACACCTTC. Encoded protein: CASSRDIGKYGYTF. The chain joins TRBV5-1 to TRBJ1-2; D may be TRBD1 (6 bases). This CDR3 is built from 14 residues. Germline-derived CDR1 and CDR2 are SGHRS and YFSETQ. The germline V and J ends were trimmed by 4 bases and 5 bases, with 15 bases remaining between them.

This clone was seen only once. The rearrangement joins TRBV7-8 to TRBJ2-2; D uncertain. The CDR3 has 15 amino acids. Trimming removed 1 base from V and 5 bases from J, with 11 bases in between. Germline V CDR1 and CDR2: SGHVS, FQNEAQ. Here the CDR3 reads CASSLDEHPTGELFF. As DNA, the CDR3 is TGTGCCAGCAGCTTAGATGAACACCCGACCGGGGAGCTGTTTTTT.

The chain employs TRBV19 and TRBJ2-3; TRBD1 matches 7 bases. Germline CDR1 is LNHDA and CDR2 is SQIVND (reference sequence). With 3 bases clipped from V and 4 bases from J, the junction kept 4 bases outside the gene matches. The CDR3 loop spans 14 amino acids. Here the CDR3 reads CASSIGQASDTQYF. The CDR3 region has the DNA TGTGCCAGTAGTATTGGACAGGCCTCAGATACGCAGTATTTT. The whole variable domain, filled in from reference TRBV19 and TRBJ2-3, reads DGGITQSPKYLFRKEGQNVTLSCEQNLNHDAMYWYRQDPGQGLRLIYYSQIVNDFQKGDIAEGYSVSREKKESFPLTVTSAQKNPTAFYLCASSIGQASDTQYFGPGTRLTVL.

This chain uses TRBV7-2 with TRBJ2-1; TRBD2 aligns across 8 bases. V dropped 4 bases and J dropped 6; count of bases not matched to a gene: 8. Germline assignment: CDR1 SGHTA and CDR2 FQGNSA. This CDR3 has 15 amino acids. The CDR3 DNA reads as TGTGCCAGCAGCTCCCCGGGACTAGGGTCCAATGAGCAGTTCTTC. Translation gives CASSSPGLGSNEQFF.

CDR3 loop: CASSQAGDLPPYNEQFF. Here the CDR3 DNA reads TGCGCCAGCAGCCAAGCGGGGGACCTACCGCCCTACAATGAGCAGTTCTTC. This chain connects TRBV4-3 to TRBJ2-1; a weak D match, TRBD2 (6 bases). Trimming removed 1 base from V and 2 bases from J, with 15 bases in between. Germline CDR1 reads LGHNA; CDR2 reads YSLEER. The CDR3 contains 17 residues.

The chain joins TRBV5-4 to TRBJ2-1; the D gene could be TRBD1 or TRBD2 (6 bases each). Trimming cost V 6 bases and J 0 bases, with 13 bases left between them. CDR3 length equals 15 residues. The V gene's germline CDR1 is SGHNT and CDR2 YYREEE (reference sequence). CDR3 sequence: CASTVEGGSYNEQFF. The CDR3 DNA reads TGTGCCAGCACCGTGGAGGGGGGCTCCTACAATGAGCAGTTCTTC.

V and J are TRBV27 and TRBJ2-1; 7 nucleotides match TRBD2. Germline V gives CDR1 MNHEY, CDR2 SMNVEV (reference sequence). The J segment lost 10 bases and the V segment lost 3 bases, leaving 3 bases of the junction unmatched. This CDR3 spans 12 amino acids. CDR3 coding DNA: TGTGCCAGCAGTTTCGTGGGAGGGGAGCAGTTCTTC. Translated: CASSFVGGEQFF.

The chain couples TRBV27 to TRBJ2-7; maybe TRBD2 (6 bases). The germline V and J ends were trimmed by 5 bases and 7 bases, with 18 bases remaining between them. Germline CDR1 and CDR2: MNHEY and SMNVEV (reference sequence). The CDR3 consists of 14 residues. The CDR3 spells CASSISGAWGEQYF. The CDR3, as DNA: TGTGCCAGCAGTATCTCGGGAGCTTGGGGGGAGCAGTACTTC.